What follows are 14 T cell receptor beta chains derived from one specimen sequenced in a study of OX40 agonist ivuxolimab in advanced cancers. The repertoire was sequenced with immunoSEQ multiplex PCR; TCRdb's copy has only in-frame clones and lacks some. This table has 50,000 or so clones, 90% to 95% appearing once. This material consisted of CD4+ or CD8+ T cells sorted from blood, taken in a trial of the OX40 agonist ivuxolimab. The receptor set was obtained from an adult with an advanced solid tumor such as melanoma, head and neck, liver or kidney cancer.

V gene TRBV7-9 combines with J gene TRBJ1-1, with D maybe TRBD1 (5 bases). V was shortened by 5 bases and J by 6 bases, with 22 bases between the two germline ends. This CDR3 has 16 residues. The germline V gene has CDR1 SEHNR and CDR2 FQNEAQ (reference sequence). The CDR3 coding sequence is TGTGCCAGCAGCCCAACTGGGTGGGGCCGGGTGCCTGAAGCTTTCTTT. This codes for CASSPTGWGRVPEAFF.

This chain joins TRBV20-1 and TRBJ1-1; the match to TRBD1 covers 8 bases. The V gene's germline CDR1 is DFQATT and CDR2 SNEGSKA (reference sequence). This CDR3 has 11 residues. With V trimmed by 4 bases and J by 11 bases, 6 bases remained unmatched. The CDR3 protein is CSATTGVVAFF. CDR3 sequence (DNA): TGCAGTGCTACGACAGGGGTGGTCGCTTTCTTT.

CDR3 region: CASSPEGQLNEQFF. CDR3 DNA: TGTGCCAGCAGCCCGGAGGGACAGCTCAATGAGCAGTTCTTC. V and J are TRBV5-6 and TRBJ2-1; perhaps TRBD1 as D (7 bases). There are 14 residues in the CDR3. CDR1 SGHDT and CDR2 YYEEEE come from the germline V gene. Trimming cost V 4 bases and J 6 bases, with 14 bases left between them.

The chain links TRBV5-1 to TRBJ1-2; D is unclear. CDR1 and CDR2 from the germline V gene are SGHRS and YFSETQ. The CDR3 is made up of 12 amino acids. With 0 bases removed from V and 9 bases from J, the gap between germline ends came to 9 bases. The CDR3: CASSLAGQRYTF. CDR3 bases: TGCGCCAGCAGCTTGGCCGGCCAGCGCTACACCTTC. Full variable domain (rest looked up from reference TRBV5-1 and TRBJ1-2): KAGVTQTPRYLIKTRGQQVTLSCSPISGHRSVSWYQQTPGQGLQFLFEYFSETQRNKGNFPGRFSGRQFSNSRSEMNVSTLELGDSALYLCASSLAGQRYTFGSGTRLTVV.

Concerning this clone: The junction and the germline gene differ at one end; a read error may be behind it. This chain uses TRBV28 with TRBJ2-1; 9 positions match TRBD2. The CDR3 is 14 residues long. Germline values: CDR1 MDHEN, CDR2 SYDVKM. The CDR3 region is CAGQGLASSNEQFF. CDR3 DNA: TGTGCCGGGCAGGGACTAGCATCCTCCAATGAGCAGTTCTTC.

The J gene is TRBJ2-7, the V gene TRBV7-2; TRBD2 agrees at 13 bases. There are 16 residues in the CDR3. CDR1 is SGHTA and CDR2 is FQGNSA in the germline V gene. Trimming at V came to 1 base and at J to 7 bases, leaving 7 bases not matched to a gene. In DNA form, the CDR3 reads TGTGCCAGCAGCTTAGGGACTAGCGGGAGTGTGAGGGAGCAGTACTTC. Translation: CASSLGTSGSVREQYF.

The chain carries TRBV28 and TRBJ2-5; 8 nucleotides match TRBD2. The CDR3 sequence is 14 residues long. The V and J ends lost 6 bases and 4 bases, in that order; junction bases with no gene match: 7. The germline gives CDR1 MDHEN, CDR2 SYDVKM. This CDR3 is CASRPTGGPETQYF. CDR3 sequence (DNA): TGTGCCAGCAGGCCCACGGGGGGGCCAGAGACCCAGTACTTC.

The CDR3 here is CASSLEVAWVGDEQFF. The DNA for the CDR3 is TGTGCCAGCAGTTTAGAAGTAGCCTGGGTGGGAGACGAGCAGTTCTTC. This rearrangement joins TRBV27 to TRBJ2-1, with D perhaps matching TRBD2 (5 bases). Germline V gene data show CDR1 as MNHEY and CDR2 as SMNVEV (reference sequence). The CDR3 sequence is 16 residues long. V lost 2 bases and J lost 10, with 21 bases in between.

The chain has TRBV10-3 and TRBJ1-4; D gene ambiguous. This CDR3 contains 11 residues. V dropped 8 bases and J dropped 4 bases, with 5 bases sitting between them. Germline CDR1 ENHRY, CDR2 SYGVKD. CDR3 bases: TGTGCCATCCGGGATAATGAAAAACTGTTTTTT. It yields the protein CAIRDNEKLFF.

This clone was detected once. The rearrangement uses TRBV9 and TRBJ2-1, with 9 bases that match TRBD2. The CDR3 length is 16 residues. CDR1 SGDLS and CDR2 YYNGEE come from the germline V gene. V lost 3 bases, J lost 2 bases, and 6 bases stayed unmatched. This CDR3 reads CASSASGIRTYNEQFF. The CDR3 coding sequence is TGTGCCAGCAGCGCTAGCGGGATACGAACCTACAATGAGCAGTTCTTC.

The chain is built from TRBV7-2 and TRBJ2-7; D may be TRBD2 (5 bases). This CDR3 is built from 16 residues. In germline, CDR1 is SGHTA, CDR2 FQGNSA. V lost 0 bases, J lost 2 bases, and 14 bases lay in between. The chain's CDR3 is CASSLAGPSGTYEQYF. CDR3 coding DNA: TGTGCCAGCAGCTTAGCGGGTCCCTCCGGGACCTACGAGCAGTACTTC.

V usage is TRBV28 and J usage is TRBJ1-2; D is perhaps TRBD1 (6 bases). The CDR3 covers 13 residues. Germline CDR1 and CDR2: MDHEN and SYDVKM. Deletions cut 10 bases from V and 3 bases from J, with 15 bases between. The CDR3 loop is CATSRAGDYGYTF. The CDR3 DNA reads as TGTGCCACCTCGCGGGCAGGGGACTATGGCTACACCTTC.

A word on this clone: Germline and junction disagree at one end, which may indicate a read error. J is TRBJ2-7 and V is TRBV7-9; D is uncertain. The CDR3 totals 13 residues. Germline loops: CDR1 SEHNR, CDR2 FQNEAQ (reference sequence). This chain's CDR3 is CASSLGYSSEQYF. The CDR3 DNA follows: TGTGCCAGCAGCTTAGGGTACTCCTCCGAGCAGTACTTC.

V gene TRBV4-1 combines with J gene TRBJ1-5; D remains ambiguous. The CDR3 runs 17 residues. The germline V gene has CDR1 MGHRA and CDR2 YSYEKL. The ends were cut back, 1 base at V and 1 base at J, with 14 bases in the middle. The CDR3 nucleotides are TGCGCCAGCAGCCAAGTGGGGTTCGAGGGCAGCAATCAGCCCCAGCATTTT. Encoded protein: CASSQVGFEGSNQPQHF.